Listed below are T cell receptor beta chains from one sample, sequenced in a study of shared clonotypes between healthy human individuals. Profiled with immunoSEQ multiplex PCR; TCRdb holds only in-frame clones, not every one. The table lists some 1.4 million clones, over 95% of them singletons. Sequencing used naive CD4+ T cells sorted from blood. Receptors originate from a man younger than 40 in good health. The conserved cysteine and the conserved F or W are not part of the CDR3 here.

TRBJ1-4 | TRBV28 | ASSFPGTGGEKLF
TRBJ2-5 | TRBV28 | ASSSPGGTQY
TRBJ1-1 | TRBV4-3 | ASSQDAARDTEAF
TRBJ2-5 | TRBV14 | ASSQLTGGAETQY
TRBJ2-3 | TRBV5-8 | ASSSSLAGYTDTQY
TRBJ2-7 | TRBV5-4 | ASSLITGGSGEQY
TRBJ2-7 | TRBV21-1 | ASSKDGRDSYEQY
TRBJ2-1 | TRBV18 | ASSPDRQLAGQF
TRBJ2-1 | TRBV5-1 | ASSSPTLSGRAGEQF
TRBJ2-7 | TRBV18 | ASSLWDKPYEQY
TRBJ1-4 | TRBV25-1 | ASSVGTVNEKLF